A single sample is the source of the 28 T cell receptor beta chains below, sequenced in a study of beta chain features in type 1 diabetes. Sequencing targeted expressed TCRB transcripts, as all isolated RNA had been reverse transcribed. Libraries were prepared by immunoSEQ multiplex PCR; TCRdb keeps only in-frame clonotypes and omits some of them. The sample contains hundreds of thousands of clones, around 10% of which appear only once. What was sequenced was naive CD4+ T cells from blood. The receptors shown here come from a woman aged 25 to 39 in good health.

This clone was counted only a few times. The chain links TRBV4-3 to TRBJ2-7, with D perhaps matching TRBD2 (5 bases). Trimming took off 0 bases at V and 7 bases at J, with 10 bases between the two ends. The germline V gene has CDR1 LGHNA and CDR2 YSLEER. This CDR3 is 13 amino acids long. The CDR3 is CASSQDRGREQYF. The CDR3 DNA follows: TGCGCCAGCAGCCAAGATCGAGGGCGGGAGCAGTACTTC.

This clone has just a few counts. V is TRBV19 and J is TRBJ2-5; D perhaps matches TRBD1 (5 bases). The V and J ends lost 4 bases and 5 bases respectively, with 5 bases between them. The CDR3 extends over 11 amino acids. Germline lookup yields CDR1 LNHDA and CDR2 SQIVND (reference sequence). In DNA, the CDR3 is TGTGCCAGTAGTACAGGGGAGACCCAGTACTTC. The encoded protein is CASSTGETQYF.

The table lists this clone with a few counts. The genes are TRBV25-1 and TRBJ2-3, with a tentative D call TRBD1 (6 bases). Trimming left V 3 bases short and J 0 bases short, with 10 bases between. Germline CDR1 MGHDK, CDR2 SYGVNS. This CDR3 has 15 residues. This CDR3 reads CASSDSGHSTDTQYF. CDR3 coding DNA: TGTGCCAGCAGTGATTCGGGACATAGCACAGATACGCAGTATTTT.

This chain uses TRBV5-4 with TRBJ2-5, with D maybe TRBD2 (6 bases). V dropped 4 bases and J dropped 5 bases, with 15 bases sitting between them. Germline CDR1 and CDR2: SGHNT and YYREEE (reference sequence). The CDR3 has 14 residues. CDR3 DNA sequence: TGTGCCAGCAGCCCTGGGGAGGTGAGGGAGACCCAGTACTTC. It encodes CASSPGEVRETQYF.

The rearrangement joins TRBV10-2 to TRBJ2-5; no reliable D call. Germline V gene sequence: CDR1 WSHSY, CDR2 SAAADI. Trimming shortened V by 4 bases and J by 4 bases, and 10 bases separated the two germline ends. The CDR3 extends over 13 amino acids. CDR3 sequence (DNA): TGCGCCAGCAGTGGGCAATCCAGAGAGACCCAGTACTTC. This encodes CASSGQSRETQYF.

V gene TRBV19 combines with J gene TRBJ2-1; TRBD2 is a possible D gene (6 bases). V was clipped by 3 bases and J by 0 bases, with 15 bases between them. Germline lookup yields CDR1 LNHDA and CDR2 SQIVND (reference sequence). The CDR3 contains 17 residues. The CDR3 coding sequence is TGTGCCAGTAGTATGCCCAGCGGGTCCTCCTCCTACAATGAGCAGTTCTTC. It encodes CASSMPSGSSSYNEQFF.

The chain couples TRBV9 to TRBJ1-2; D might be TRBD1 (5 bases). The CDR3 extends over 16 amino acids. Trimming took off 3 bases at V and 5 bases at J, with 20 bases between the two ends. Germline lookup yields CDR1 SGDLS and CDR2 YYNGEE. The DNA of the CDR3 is TGTGCCAGCAGCGGAAGGATGGACACTTACTATTATGGCTACACCTTC. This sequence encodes CASSGRMDTYYYGYTF.

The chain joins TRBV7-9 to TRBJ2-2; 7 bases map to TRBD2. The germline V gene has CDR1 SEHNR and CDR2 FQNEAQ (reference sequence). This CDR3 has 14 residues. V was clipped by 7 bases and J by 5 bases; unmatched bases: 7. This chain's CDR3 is CASNSAGETGELFF. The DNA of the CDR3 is TGTGCCAGCAACTCTGCGGGAGAGACCGGGGAGCTGTTTTTT.

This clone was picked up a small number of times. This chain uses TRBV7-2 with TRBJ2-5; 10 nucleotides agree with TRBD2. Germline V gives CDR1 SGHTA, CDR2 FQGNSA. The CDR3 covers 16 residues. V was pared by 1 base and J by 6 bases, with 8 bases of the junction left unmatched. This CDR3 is CASSLDLAGVRKTQYF. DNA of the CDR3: TGTGCCAGCAGCTTAGACCTAGCGGGAGTAAGGAAGACCCAGTACTTC.

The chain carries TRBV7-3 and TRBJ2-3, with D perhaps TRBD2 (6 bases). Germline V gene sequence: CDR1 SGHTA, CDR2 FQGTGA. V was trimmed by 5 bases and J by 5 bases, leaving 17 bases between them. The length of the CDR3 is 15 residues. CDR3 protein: CASSALQGGKDTQYF. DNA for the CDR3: TGTGCCAGCAGCGCCCTTCAGGGAGGAAAAGATACGCAGTATTTT.

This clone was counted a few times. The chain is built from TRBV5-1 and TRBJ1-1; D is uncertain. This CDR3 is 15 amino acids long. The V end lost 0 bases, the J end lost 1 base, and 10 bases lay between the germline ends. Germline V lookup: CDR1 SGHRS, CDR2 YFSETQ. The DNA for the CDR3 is TGCGCCAGCAGCTTGGCCGGGAGGCCGAACACTGAAGCTTTCTTT. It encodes CASSLAGRPNTEAFF.

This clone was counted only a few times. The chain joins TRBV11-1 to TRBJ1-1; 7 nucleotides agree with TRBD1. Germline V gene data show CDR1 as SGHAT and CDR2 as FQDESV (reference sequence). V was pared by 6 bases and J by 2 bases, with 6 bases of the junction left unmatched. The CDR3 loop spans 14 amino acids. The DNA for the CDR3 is TGTGCCAGCAGACTCGACAGGGCCAACACTGAAGCTTTCTTT. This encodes CASRLDRANTEAFF.

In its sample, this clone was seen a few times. The CDR3 nucleotides read TGTGCCAGCAGCCAGCTCGAGGGAGGTGAGCAGTTCTTC. It encodes CASSQLEGGEQFF. The chain joins TRBV5-6 to TRBJ2-1; D is possibly TRBD2 (6 bases). Trimming stripped 4 bases from V and 9 bases from J, with 14 bases between. CDR1 and CDR2 (germline): SGHDT, YYEEEE. The CDR3 covers 13 residues.

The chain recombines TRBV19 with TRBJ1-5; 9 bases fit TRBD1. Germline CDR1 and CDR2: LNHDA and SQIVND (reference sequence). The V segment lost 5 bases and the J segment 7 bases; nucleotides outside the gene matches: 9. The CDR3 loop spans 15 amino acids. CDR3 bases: TGTGCCAGTAGTGAATGGGACAGGGATACACAGCCCCAGCATTTT. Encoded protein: CASSEWDRDTQPQHF.

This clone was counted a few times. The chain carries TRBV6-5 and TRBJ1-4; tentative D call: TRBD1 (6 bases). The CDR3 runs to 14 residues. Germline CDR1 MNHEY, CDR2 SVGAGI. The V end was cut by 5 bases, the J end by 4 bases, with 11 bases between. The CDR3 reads CASSRTAINEKLFF. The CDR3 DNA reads TGTGCCAGCAGTAGGACAGCGATTAATGAAAAACTGTTTTTT.

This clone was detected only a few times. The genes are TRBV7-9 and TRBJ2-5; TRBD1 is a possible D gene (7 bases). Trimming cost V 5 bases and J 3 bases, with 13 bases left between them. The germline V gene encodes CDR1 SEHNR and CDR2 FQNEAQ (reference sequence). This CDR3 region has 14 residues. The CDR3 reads CASSVTGEEETQYF. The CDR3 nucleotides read TGTGCCAGCAGCGTAACAGGGGAGGAAGAGACCCAGTACTTC.

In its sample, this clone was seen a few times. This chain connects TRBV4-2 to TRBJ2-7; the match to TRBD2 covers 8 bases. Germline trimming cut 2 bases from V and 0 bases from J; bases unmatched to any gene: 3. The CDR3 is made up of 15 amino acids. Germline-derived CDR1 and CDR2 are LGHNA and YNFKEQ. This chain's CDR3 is CASSQRGLGSYEQYF. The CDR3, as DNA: TGTGCCAGCAGCCAAAGGGGACTAGGCTCCTACGAGCAGTACTTC.

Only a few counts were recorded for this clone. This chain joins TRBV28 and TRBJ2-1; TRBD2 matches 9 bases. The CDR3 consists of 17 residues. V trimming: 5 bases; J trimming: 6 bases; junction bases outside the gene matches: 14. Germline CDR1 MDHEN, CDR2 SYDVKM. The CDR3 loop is CASSTPNLAGRGNEQFF. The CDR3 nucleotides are TGTGCCAGCAGTACGCCCAATCTAGCGGGACGAGGCAATGAGCAGTTCTTC.

Here the CDR3 reads CASSYDYRYNEQFF. The CDR3 DNA is TGTGCCAGCAGTTACGACTATAGATACAATGAGCAGTTCTTC. V and J are TRBV6-5 and TRBJ2-1; D is possibly TRBD2 (5 bases). The ends were cut back, 2 bases at V and 4 bases at J, with 9 bases in the middle. Germline CDR1 reads MNHEY; CDR2 reads SVGAGI. The CDR3 has 14 amino acids.

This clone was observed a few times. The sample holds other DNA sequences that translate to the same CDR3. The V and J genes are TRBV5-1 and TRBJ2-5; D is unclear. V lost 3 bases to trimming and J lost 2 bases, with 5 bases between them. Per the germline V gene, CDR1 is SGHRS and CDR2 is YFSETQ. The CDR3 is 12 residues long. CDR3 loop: CASSYSQETQYF. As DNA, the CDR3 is TGCGCCAGCAGCTACTCTCAAGAGACCCAGTACTTC. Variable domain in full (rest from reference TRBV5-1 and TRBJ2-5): KAGVTQTPRYLIKTRGQQVTLSCSPISGHRSVSWYQQTPGQGLQFLFEYFSETQRNKGNFPGRFSGRQFSNSRSEMNVSTLELGDSALYLCASSYSQETQYFGPGTRLLVL.

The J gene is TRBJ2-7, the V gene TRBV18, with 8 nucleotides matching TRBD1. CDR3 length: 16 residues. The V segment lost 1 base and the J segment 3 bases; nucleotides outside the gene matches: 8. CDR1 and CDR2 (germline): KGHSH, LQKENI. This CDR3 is CASSPQRDRIVYEQYF. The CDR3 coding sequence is TGTGCCAGCTCACCACAGAGGGACAGGATCGTCTACGAGCAGTACTTC.

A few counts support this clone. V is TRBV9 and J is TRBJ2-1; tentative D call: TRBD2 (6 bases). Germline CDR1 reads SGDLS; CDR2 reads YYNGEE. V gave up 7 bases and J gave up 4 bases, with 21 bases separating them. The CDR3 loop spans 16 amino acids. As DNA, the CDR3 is TGTGCCAGCCACCCTTTCGGGGGAGGAGGTTACAATGAGCAGTTCTTC. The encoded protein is CASHPFGGGGYNEQFF.

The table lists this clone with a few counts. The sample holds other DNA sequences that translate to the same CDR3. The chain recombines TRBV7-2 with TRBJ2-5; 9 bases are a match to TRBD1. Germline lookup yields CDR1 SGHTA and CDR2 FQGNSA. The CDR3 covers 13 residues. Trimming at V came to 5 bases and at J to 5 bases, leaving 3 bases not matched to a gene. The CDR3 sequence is CASSLTGGETQYF. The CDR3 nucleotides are TGTGCCAGCAGCCTGACAGGGGGTGAGACCCAGTACTTC.

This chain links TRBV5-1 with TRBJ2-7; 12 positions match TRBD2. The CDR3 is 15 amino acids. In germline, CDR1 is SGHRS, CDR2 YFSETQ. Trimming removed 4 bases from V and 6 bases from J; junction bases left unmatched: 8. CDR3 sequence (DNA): TGCGCCAGCAGCCTTGGACTAGCGGGAAGTACCGAGCAGTACTTC. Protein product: CASSLGLAGSTEQYF. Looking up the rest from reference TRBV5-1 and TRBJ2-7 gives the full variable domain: KAGVTQTPRYLIKTRGQQVTLSCSPISGHRSVSWYQQTPGQGLQFLFEYFSETQRNKGNFPGRFSGRQFSNSRSEMNVSTLELGDSALYLCASSLGLAGSTEQYFGPGTRLTVT.

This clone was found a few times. This CDR3 is CASGLIATNEKLFF. CDR3 nucleotide sequence: TGTGCCAGCGGCTTAATTGCAACTAATGAAAAACTGTTTTTT. J is TRBJ1-4 and V is TRBV28; D unresolved. The germline V and J ends were trimmed by 8 bases and 0 bases, with 10 bases remaining between them. From germline, CDR1 is MDHEN and CDR2 SYDVKM. The CDR3 is 14 residues long.

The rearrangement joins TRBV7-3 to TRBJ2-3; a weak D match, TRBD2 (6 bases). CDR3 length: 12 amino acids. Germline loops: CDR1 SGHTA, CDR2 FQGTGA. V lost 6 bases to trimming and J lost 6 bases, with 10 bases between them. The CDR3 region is CASRGTSDTQYF. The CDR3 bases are TGTGCCAGCAGAGGTACTAGCGATACGCAGTATTTT.

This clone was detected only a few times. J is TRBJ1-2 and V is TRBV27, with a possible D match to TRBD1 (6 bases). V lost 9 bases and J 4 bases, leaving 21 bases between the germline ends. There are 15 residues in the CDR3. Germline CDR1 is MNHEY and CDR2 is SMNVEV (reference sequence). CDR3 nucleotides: TGTGCCAGTCAACTGACAGGATATGGGGCCTATGGCTACACCTTC. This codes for CASQLTGYGAYGYTF.

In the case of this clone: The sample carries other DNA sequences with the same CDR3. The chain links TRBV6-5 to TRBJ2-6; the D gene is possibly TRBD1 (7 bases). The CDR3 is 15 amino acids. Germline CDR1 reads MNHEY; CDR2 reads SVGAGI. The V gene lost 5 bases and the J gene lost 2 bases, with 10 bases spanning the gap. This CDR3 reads CASSPRGAGANVLTF. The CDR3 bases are TGTGCCAGCAGTCCCAGGGGGGCTGGGGCCAACGTCCTGACTTTC.